The entry below gives a single T cell receptor beta chain sequence along with its context. The record originates from a study of T cell repertoires in cytomegalovirus infection. Study-wide background: Indications came from public TCR beta signatures; they pointed to CMV infection and to a matching HLA type.

The CDR3 is 14 amino acids. With 5 bases clipped from V and 4 bases from J, the junction kept 5 bases outside the gene matches. The germline V gene has CDR1 LNHDA and CDR2 SQIVND (reference sequence). TCRdb re-called the reads through MiXCR, storing one row per CDR3 protein. The table shows 400,000 or so distinct CDR3 sequences, with around a sixth occurring only once. Material: PBMCs. This sequence originates from a human donor in good health (CMV status not recorded). Some clones in this sample may be carry-over from other donors' samples. The rearrangement joins TRBV19 to TRBJ1-2; 9 bases agree with TRBD1. The CDR3 reads CASSGTGQVYGYTF. Here the CDR3 DNA reads TGTGCCAGTAGTGGGACAGGGCAGGTCTATGGCTACACCTTC.